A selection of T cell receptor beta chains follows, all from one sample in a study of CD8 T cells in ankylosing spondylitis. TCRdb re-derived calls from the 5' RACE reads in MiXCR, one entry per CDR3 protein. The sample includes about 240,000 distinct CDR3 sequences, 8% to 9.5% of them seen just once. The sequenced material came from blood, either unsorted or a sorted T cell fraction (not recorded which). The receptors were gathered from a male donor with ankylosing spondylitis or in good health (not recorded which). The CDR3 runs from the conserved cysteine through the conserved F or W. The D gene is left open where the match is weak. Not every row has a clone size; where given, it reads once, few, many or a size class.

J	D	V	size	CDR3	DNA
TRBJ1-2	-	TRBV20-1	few	CSASTTATNYGYTF	TGCAGTGCTTCTACTACAGCGACTAACTATGGCTACACCTTC
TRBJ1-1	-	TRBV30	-	CAWSRGGMDTEAFF	TGTGCCTGGAGTCGCGGGGGCATGGACACTGAAGCTTTCTTT
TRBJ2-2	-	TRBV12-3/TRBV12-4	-	CASSFEIGELFF	TGTGCCAGCAGTTTCGAAATCGGGGAGCTGTTTTTT
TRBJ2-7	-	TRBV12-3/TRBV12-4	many	CASSYSDLRAEQYF	TGTGCCAGCAGTTACTCCGACCTACGGGCCGAGCAGTACTTC
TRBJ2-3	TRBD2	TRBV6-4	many	CASSERGTSGTDTQYF	TGTGCCAGCAGTGAAAGGGGGACTAGCGGTACAGATACGCAGTATTTT
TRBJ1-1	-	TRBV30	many	CALQHGTTEAFF	TGTGCTCTACAACATGGTACGACTGAAGCTTTCTTT
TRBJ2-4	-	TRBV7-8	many	CASSLGTGKNIQYF	TGTGCCAGCAGCTTAGGTACAGGCAAAAACATTCAGTACTTC
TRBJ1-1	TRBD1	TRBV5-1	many	CASRRGDSGSTEAFF	TGCGCCAGCCGACGAGGGGACAGCGGGTCTACTGAAGCTTTCTTT
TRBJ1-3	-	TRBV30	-	CAWSNSGGNTIYF	TGTGCCTGGAGTAATTCGGGGGGGAACACCATATATTTT
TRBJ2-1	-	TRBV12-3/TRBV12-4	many	CASTLGGFGNEQFF	TGTGCCAGCACTCTGGGGGGTTTTGGCAATGAGCAGTTCTTC
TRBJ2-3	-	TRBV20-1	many	CSAAPRDTQYF	TGCAGTGCGGCTCCCAGGGATACGCAGTATTTT
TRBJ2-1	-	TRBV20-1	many	CSAAGLYNEQFF	TGCAGTGCGGCGGGACTTTACAATGAGCAGTTCTTC
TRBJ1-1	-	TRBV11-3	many	CASSGDGDANTEAFF	TGTGCCAGCAGCGGGGACGGAGACGCGAACACTGAAGCTTTCTTT
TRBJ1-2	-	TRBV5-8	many	CASSFRQAANYGYTF	TGTGCCAGCAGCTTCAGACAGGCAGCTAACTATGGCTACACCTTC
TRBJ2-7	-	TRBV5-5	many	CASSFGSSDYEQYF	TGTGCCAGCAGCTTCGGGAGCAGTGATTACGAGCAGTACTTC
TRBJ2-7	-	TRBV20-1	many	CSAAPGPSSYEQYF	TGCAGTGCTGCCCCGGGGCCAAGCTCCTACGAGCAGTACTTC
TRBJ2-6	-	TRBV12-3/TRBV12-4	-	CASSPTGKPGANVLTF	TGTGCCAGCAGTCCCACAGGGAAACCTGGGGCCAACGTCCTGACTTTC
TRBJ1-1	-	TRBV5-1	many	CASSLGGWNTEAFF	TGCGCCAGCAGCTTGGGGGGATGGAACACTGAAGCTTTCTTT
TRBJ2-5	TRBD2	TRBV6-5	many	CASSYHRGGETQYF	TGTGCCAGCAGTTACCATCGCGGGGGGGAGACCCAGTACTTC
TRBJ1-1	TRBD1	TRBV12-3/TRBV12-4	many	CASSPDRGTEAFF	TGTGCCAGCAGTCCGGACAGGGGGACTGAAGCTTTCTTT
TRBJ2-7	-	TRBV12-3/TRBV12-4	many	CASARTYEQYF	TGTGCCAGCGCTAGGACCTACGAGCAGTACTTC
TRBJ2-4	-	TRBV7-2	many	CASSYSGMAKNIQYF	TGTGCCAGCAGTTATAGTGGGATGGCCAAAAACATTCAGTACTTC
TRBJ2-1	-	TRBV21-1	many	CASSQRGGEPCSYNEQFF	TGTGCCAGCAGCCAAAGGGGGGGGGAGCCCTGCTCCTACAATGAGCAGTTCTTC
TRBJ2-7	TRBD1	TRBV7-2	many	CASSLLTTGFSYEQYF	TGTGCCAGCAGCTTATTAACGACAGGGTTCTCCTACGAGCAGTACTTC
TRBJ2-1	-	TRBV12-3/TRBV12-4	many	CASSLAGSYNEQFF	TGTGCCAGCAGTTTAGCGGGCAGCTACAATGAGCAGTTCTTC
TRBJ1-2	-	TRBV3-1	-	CASSQSKNYGYTF	TGTGCCAGCAGCCAAAGCAAAAACTATGGCTACACCTTC
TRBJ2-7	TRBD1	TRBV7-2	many	CASSTRTGGNEQYF	TGTGCCAGCAGCACCCGGACAGGGGGCAACGAGCAGTACTTC
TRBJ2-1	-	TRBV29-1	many	CSVADGDMSYNEQFF	TGCAGCGTTGCCGACGGGGACATGTCCTACAATGAGCAGTTCTTC
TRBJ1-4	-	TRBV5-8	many	CASSLAGSPVDEKLFF	TGTGCCAGCAGCTTGGCCGGGTCCCCTGTGGATGAAAAACTGTTTTTT
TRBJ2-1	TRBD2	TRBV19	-	CASSIATGEGHNEQFF	TGTGCCAGTAGTATAGCGACCGGGGAGGGGCACAATGAGCAGTTCTTC
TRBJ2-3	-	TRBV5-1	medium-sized	CASSLLIGGIGTDTQYF	TGCGCCAGCAGCTTGTTGATTGGCGGGATTGGTACAGATACGCAGTATTTT